A single sample gave rise to the 19 T cell receptor beta chains below, sequenced in a study of blood T cells in healthy people across ages. Sample-barcoded 5' priming and a J-beta primer mix drove a second PCR of about 6 to 12 cycles. TCRdb processed the 5' RACE reads anew with MiXCR; each CDR3 protein has one entry. Among 700,000 to 850,000 distinct CDR3 sequences listed, around 34% were seen once. The sequenced material came from blood. These receptors all stem from a man aged 18 to 30 in good health.

This clonotype was recorded at least ten times. The rearrangement uses TRBV5-4 and TRBJ2-5; 8 positions match TRBD2. The CDR3 sequence is 15 residues long. Per the germline V gene, CDR1 is SGHNT and CDR2 is YYREEE (reference sequence). Trimming removed 4 bases from V and 2 bases from J; junction bases left unmatched: 7. The CDR3 nucleotides are TGTGCCAGCAGCCCCACAACGGGGGGGCAAGAGACCCAGTACTTC. It codes for CASSPTTGGQETQYF.

This clonotype occurred a few times. The chain has TRBV4-2 and TRBJ2-2; 7 bases fit TRBD2. The CDR3 totals 13 residues. V trimming: 4 bases; J trimming: 4 bases; junction bases outside the gene matches: 0. Germline V lookup: CDR1 LGHNA, CDR2 YNFKEQ. In DNA form, the CDR3 reads TGTGCCAGCAGCCCTAGCGGCACCGGGGAGCTGTTTTTT. The encoded protein is CASSPSGTGELFF.

The CDR3 loop reads CASSRLTGETEAFF. The CDR3 DNA reads TGTGCCAGCAGTCGGTTGACAGGGGAAACTGAAGCTTTCTTT. This rearrangement joins TRBV12-3 or TRBV12-4 to TRBJ1-1; 8 bases fit TRBD1. The CDR3 runs 14 residues. The junction had 7 bases not matched to a gene; V was cut back by 5 bases and J by 5 bases.

With respect to this clonotype: Mismatch with germline at one junction end may stem from a read error. The chain has TRBV7-9 and TRBJ2-1; the D is unclear. This CDR3 is built from 11 residues. Germline loops: CDR1 SEHNR, CDR2 FQNEAQ (reference sequence). CDR3 protein: CSSSFSNEQFF. In nucleotides, the CDR3 is TGTTCCAGCAGCTTCAGCAATGAGCAGTTCTTC. The full variable domain, completed using reference TRBV7-9 and TRBJ2-1, is DTGVSQNPRHKITKRGQNVTFRCDPISEHNRLYWYRQTLGQGPEFLTYFQNEAQLEKSRLLSDRFSAERPKGSFSTLEIQRTEQGDSAMYLCSSSFSNEQFFGPGTRLTVL.

In this sample, this clonotype turned up many times. The chain has TRBV7-2 and TRBJ2-3; TRBD1 is a possible D gene (5 bases). V was cut by 1 base and J by 4 bases, with 12 bases left in between. Per the germline V gene, CDR1 is SGHTA and CDR2 is FQGNSA. This CDR3 has 15 residues. The CDR3 sequence: CASSLGGLKADTQYF. In DNA form, the CDR3 reads TGTGCCAGCAGCTTAGGGGGCCTCAAGGCAGATACGCAGTATTTT.

The V and J genes are TRBV12-5 and TRBJ2-1, with TRBD1 identical over 10 bases. The J segment lost 15 bases and the V segment lost 5 bases, leaving 7 bases of the junction unmatched. This CDR3 region has 12 residues. Per the germline V gene, CDR1 is LGHNT and CDR2 is FRNRAP. Written as DNA, the CDR3 is TGTGCTAGTGGTCTCCGGGACAGGGGTCTGTTCTTC. As protein: CASGLRDRGLFF.

The rearrangement joins TRBV4-3 to TRBJ1-1; no firm D call. CDR1 and CDR2 from the germline V gene are LGHNA and YSLEER. Trimming took 2 bases from V and 6 from J, leaving 13 bases between them. The length of the CDR3 is 14 residues. CDR3 coding DNA: TGCGCCAGCAGCCAAATAGATTACGGGGCTGAAGCTTTCTTT. It yields the protein CASSQIDYGAEAFF.

The V and J genes are TRBV27 and TRBJ1-6; D is uncertain. The germline V gene has CDR1 MNHEY and CDR2 SMNVEV (reference sequence). This CDR3 is built from 13 residues. Trimming stripped 3 bases from V and 7 bases from J, with 7 bases between. CDR3 region: CASSLPGNSPLHF. The CDR3 DNA reads as TGTGCCAGCAGTTTGCCGGGAAATTCACCCCTCCACTTT.

Ten or more counts support this clonotype. The J gene is TRBJ1-4, the V gene TRBV4-1; D perhaps matches TRBD1 (5 bases). This CDR3 spans 12 amino acids. V gave up 1 base and J gave up 13 bases, with 10 bases separating them. From germline, CDR1 is MGHRA and CDR2 YSYEKL. The CDR3 region is CASSQGRGRLFF. In DNA, the CDR3 is TGCGCCAGCAGCCAAGGAAGGGGTCGACTGTTTTTT.

The chain uses TRBV7-2 and TRBJ2-5; 7 positions match TRBD2. V was pared by 6 bases and J by 2 bases, with 9 bases of the junction left unmatched. Germline V gives CDR1 SGHTA, CDR2 FQGNSA. The CDR3 loop spans 15 amino acids. The CDR3 spells CASRRSPSGQETQYF. The DNA for the CDR3 is TGTGCCAGCAGGCGTAGCCCTAGCGGACAAGAGACCCAGTACTTC.

This clonotype was detected only once. The rearrangement joins TRBV29-1 to TRBJ1-1; D call uncertain. The CDR3 is 12 amino acids. V was cut by 0 bases and J by 11 bases, with 13 bases left in between. Germline CDR1 reads SQVTM; CDR2 reads ANQGSEA. The chain's CDR3 is CSVEDSILEAFF. The CDR3 nucleotides are TGCAGCGTTGAAGATTCGATTTTAGAGGCTTTCTTT.

This clonotype was picked up many times. The rearrangement joins TRBV7-3 to TRBJ2-7; D unclear. V lost 2 bases and J lost 5, with 13 bases in between. The CDR3 runs 14 residues. Germline-derived CDR1 and CDR2 are SGHTA and FQGTGA. The CDR3 sequence is CASSLGPLVNEQYF. The CDR3 nucleotides read TGTGCCAGCAGCTTAGGCCCTCTAGTCAACGAGCAGTACTTC. Full variable domain (missing parts from reference TRBV7-3 and TRBJ2-7): GAGVSQTPSNKVTEKGKYVELRCDPISGHTALYWYRQSLGQGPEFLIYFQGTGAADDSGLPNDRFFAVRPEGSVSTLKIQRTERGDSAVYLCASSLGPLVNEQYFGPGTRLTVT.

This clonotype was detected only a few times. The chain couples TRBV4-3 to TRBJ1-6, with D perhaps TRBD1 (5 bases). The CDR3 runs 19 residues. Per germline, CDR1 LGHNA and CDR2 YSLEER. Between the trimmed V and J ends, which lost 0 bases and 1 base, there was a span of 16 bases. For the CDR3, the DNA is TGCGCCAGCAGCCAAGATGTCGTGGGGGGAAGGTCCTATAATTCACCCCTCCACTTT. It encodes CASSQDVVGGRSYNSPLHF.

V usage is TRBV4-3 and J usage is TRBJ1-2, with D possibly TRBD1 on 5 matching bases. Germline V gene data show CDR1 as LGHNA and CDR2 as YSLEER. The V end was cut by 0 bases, the J end by 4 bases, with 18 bases between. There are 17 residues in the CDR3. CDR3 loop: CASSQDFRGWGAYGYTF. The CDR3, as DNA: TGCGCCAGCAGCCAAGATTTCCGGGGGTGGGGAGCCTATGGCTACACCTTC.

With respect to this clonotype: A read error is possible here, since a much larger clone lies one base away. This rearrangement joins TRBV29-1 to TRBJ2-7; the match to TRBD2 covers 11 bases. CDR3 length equals 14 residues. CDR1 and CDR2 from the germline V gene are SQVTM and ANQGSEA. With 2 bases clipped from V and 10 bases from J, the junction kept 10 bases outside the gene matches. DNA for the CDR3: TGCAGCGTTGAAATGACTAGCGGGGTAGCGTCCCAGTACTTC. Its translation is CSVEMTSGVASQYF.

The chain is built from TRBV12-5 and TRBJ1-2; D may be TRBD1 (5 bases). Trimming shortened V by 1 base and J by 2 bases, and 20 bases separated the two germline ends. Germline CDR1 and CDR2: LGHNT and FRNRAP. This CDR3 spans 18 amino acids. The CDR3 DNA reads as TGTGCTAGTGGTTTGGGAACCAGGGACGGGAAACCAAACTATGGCTACACCTTC. Translating gives CASGLGTRDGKPNYGYTF.

CDR3 residues: CASSLGWNNEQFF. The CDR3 nucleotides read TGTGCCAGCAGCTTAGGGTGGAACAATGAGCAGTTCTTC. This chain links TRBV7-6 with TRBJ2-1; D remains ambiguous. This CDR3 is 13 amino acids long. Germline values: CDR1 SGHVS, CDR2 FNYEAQ. V was cut by 1 base and J by 5 bases, with 6 bases left in between.

The sample holds a few counts of this clonotype. This rearrangement joins TRBV12-3 or TRBV12-4 to TRBJ1-6, with TRBD1 matching over 9 bases. Trimming cost V 6 bases and J 9 bases; bases outside gene matches: 9. This CDR3 has 15 amino acids. In nucleotides, the CDR3 is TGTGCCAGCAGCTGGGACAGGGCCCCACTTTCACCCCTCCACTTT. Translation gives CASSWDRAPLSPLHF.

The V and J genes are TRBV5-1 and TRBJ1-1; a possible D gene is TRBD1 (6 bases). The V end was cut by 4 bases, the J end by 0 bases, with 13 bases between. The germline CDR1 and CDR2 sequences are SGHRS and YFSETQ. CDR3 length equals 15 residues. The CDR3 spells CASSTRQALNTEAFF. CDR3 sequence (DNA): TGCGCCAGCAGCACCCGACAGGCCTTGAACACTGAAGCTTTCTTT.